Listed below are T cell receptor beta chains from one sample, sequenced in a study of CD8+ T cells in alopecia areata. TCRdb keeps only in-frame clones here, not all; method: immunoSEQ multiplex PCR. The table shows about 140,000 clones, with 55% occurring only once. Sequencing was carried out using CD4+ T cells sorted from blood. These receptors were taken from a human donor in good health. CDR3s include the opening cysteine and the closing phenylalanine or tryptophan. The D gene is left open where the match is weak. For some rows the clone size is stated as once, few or many, or as a class when expanded; others skip it.

v_gene,abundance,d_gene,j_gene,CDR3aa,CDR3nt
TRBV18,.,.,TRBJ2-6,CASSSKGGRAGANVLTF,TGTGCCAGCTCATCAAAAGGAGGGCGGGCGGGGGCCAACGTCCTGACTTTC
TRBV29-1,.,.,TRBJ1-1,CSVEAGHGGGEAFF,TGCAGCGTTGAAGCTGGCCATGGTGGTGGTGAAGCTTTCTTT
TRBV6-5,.,.,TRBJ2-5,CASSYSYRQTQYF,TGTGCCAGCAGTTACTCGTATCGGCAGACCCAGTACTTC
TRBV7-9,few,.,TRBJ2-1,CASSFSTRRNEQFF,TGTGCCAGCAGCTTCTCGACCCGACGCAATGAGCAGTTCTTC
TRBV30,.,TRBD2,TRBJ2-3,CAWSSGAGGTDTQYF,TGTGCCTGGAGCAGCGGAGCGGGAGGGACAGATACGCAGTATTTT
TRBV25-1,.,.,TRBJ2-7,CASSSPAMPYEQYF,TGTGCCAGCAGTTCTCCCGCCATGCCCTACGAGCAGTACTTC
TRBV2,.,.,TRBJ2-2,CASSGGAGELFF,TGTGCCAGCAGTGGAGGTGCCGGGGAGCTGTTTTTT
TRBV10-3,few,.,TRBJ1-3,CAISAGITNTIYF,TGTGCCATCAGTGCAGGAATTACAAACACCATATATTTT
TRBV7-6,few,.,TRBJ2-3,CASSLGAKATTDTQYF,TGTGCCAGCAGCTTAGGTGCGAAAGCTACCACAGATACGCAGTATTTT
TRBV18,.,.,TRBJ1-1,CASSPHRKNTEAFF,TGTGCCAGCTCACCGCACAGGAAGAACACTGAAGCTTTCTTT
TRBV5-1,.,.,TRBJ2-7,CASSLAGFSYEQYF,TGCGCCAGCAGCTTGGCTGGGTTTTCCTACGAGCAGTACTTC
TRBV27,.,.,TRBJ2-3,CASKRAGQQYF,TGTGCCTCAAAGAGGGCAGGGCAGCAGTATTTT
TRBV18,.,.,TRBJ2-1,CASSINNEQFF,TGTGCCAGCTCAATAAACAATGAGCAGTTCTTC
TRBV29-1,.,TRBD1,TRBJ1-6,CSVRTGANSPLHF,TGCAGCGTGAGGACAGGGGCAAATTCACCCCTCCACTTT
TRBV11-2,.,.,TRBJ1-2,CASSPGSANGYTF,TGTGCCAGCAGCCCAGGCTCGGCGAATGGCTACACCTTC
TRBV5-1,.,.,TRBJ2-5,CASSLLTALETQYF,TGCGCCAGCAGCTTGCTTACCGCGCTGGAGACCCAGTACTTC
TRBV29-1,few,.,TRBJ1-1,CSVEEPGYSTEAFF,TGCAGCGTTGAAGAGCCAGGGTACAGCACTGAAGCTTTCTTT
TRBV29-1,.,.,TRBJ2-4,CSVRDPGDIQYF,TGCAGCGTCCGGGACCCCGGCGACATTCAGTACTTC
TRBV6-1,.,.,TRBJ2-1,CASSTVNEQFF,TGTGCCAGCAGCACTGTGAATGAGCAGTTCTTC
TRBV11-3,.,.,TRBJ2-1,CASSQSRDEQFF,TGTGCCAGCAGCCAGAGTAGAGATGAGCAGTTCTTC
TRBV29-1,.,TRBD1,TRBJ1-2,CSASGTGDNYGYTF,TGCAGCGCCTCCGGGACAGGAGATAACTATGGCTACACCTTC
TRBV11-2,.,.,TRBJ2-3,CASSLDQTGPQYF,TGTGCCAGCAGCTTAGATCAAACAGGTCCGCAGTATTTT